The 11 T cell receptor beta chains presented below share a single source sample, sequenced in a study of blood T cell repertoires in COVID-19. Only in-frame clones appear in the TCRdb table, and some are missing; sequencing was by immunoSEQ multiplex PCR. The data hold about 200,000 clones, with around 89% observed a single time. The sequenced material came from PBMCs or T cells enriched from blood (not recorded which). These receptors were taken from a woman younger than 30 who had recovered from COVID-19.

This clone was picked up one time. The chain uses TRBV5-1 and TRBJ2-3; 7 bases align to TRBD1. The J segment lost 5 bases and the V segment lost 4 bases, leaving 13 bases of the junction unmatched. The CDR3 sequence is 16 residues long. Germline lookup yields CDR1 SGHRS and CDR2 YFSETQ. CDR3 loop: CASSQGSTGYRDTQYF. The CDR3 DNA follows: TGCGCCAGCAGCCAAGGTTCGACAGGGTACAGAGATACGCAGTATTTT. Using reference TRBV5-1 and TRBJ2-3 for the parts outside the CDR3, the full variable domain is KAGVTQTPRYLIKTRGQQVTLSCSPISGHRSVSWYQQTPGQGLQFLFEYFSETQRNKGNFPGRFSGRQFSNSRSEMNVSTLELGDSALYLCASSQGSTGYRDTQYFGPGTRLTVL.

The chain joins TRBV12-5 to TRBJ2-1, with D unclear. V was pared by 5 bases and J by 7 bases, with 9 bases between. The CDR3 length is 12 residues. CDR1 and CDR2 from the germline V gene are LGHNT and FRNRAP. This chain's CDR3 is CASGMTGNEQFF. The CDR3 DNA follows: TGTGCTAGTGGTATGACTGGGAATGAGCAGTTCTTC.

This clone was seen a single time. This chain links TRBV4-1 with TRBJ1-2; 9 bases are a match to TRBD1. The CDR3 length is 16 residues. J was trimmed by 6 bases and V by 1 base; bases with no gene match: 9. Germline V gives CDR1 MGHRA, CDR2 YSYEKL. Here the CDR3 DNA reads TGCGCCAGCAGCCAAGGGGTTTGGACAGGGGTTAATGGCTACACCTTC. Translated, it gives CASSQGVWTGVNGYTF.

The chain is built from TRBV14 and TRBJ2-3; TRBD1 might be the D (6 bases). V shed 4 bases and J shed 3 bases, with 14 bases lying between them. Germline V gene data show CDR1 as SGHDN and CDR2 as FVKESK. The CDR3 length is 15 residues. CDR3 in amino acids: CASSPRMTGTDTQYF. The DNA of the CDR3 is TGTGCCAGCAGCCCCAGAATGACAGGAACAGATACGCAGTATTTT.

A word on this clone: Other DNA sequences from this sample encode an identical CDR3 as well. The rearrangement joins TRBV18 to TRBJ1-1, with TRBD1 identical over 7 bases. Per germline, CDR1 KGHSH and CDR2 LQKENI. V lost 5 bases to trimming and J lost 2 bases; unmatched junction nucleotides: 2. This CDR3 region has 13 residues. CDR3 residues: CASSRQGNTEAFF. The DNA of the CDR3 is TGTGCCAGCTCAAGACAGGGTAACACTGAAGCTTTCTTT.

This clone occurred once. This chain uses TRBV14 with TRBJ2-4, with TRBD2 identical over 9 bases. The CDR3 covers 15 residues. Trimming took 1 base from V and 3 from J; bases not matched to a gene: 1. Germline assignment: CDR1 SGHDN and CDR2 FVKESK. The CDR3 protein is CASSQGLADKNIQYF. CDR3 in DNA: TGTGCCAGCAGCCAAGGACTAGCGGACAAAAACATTCAGTACTTC.

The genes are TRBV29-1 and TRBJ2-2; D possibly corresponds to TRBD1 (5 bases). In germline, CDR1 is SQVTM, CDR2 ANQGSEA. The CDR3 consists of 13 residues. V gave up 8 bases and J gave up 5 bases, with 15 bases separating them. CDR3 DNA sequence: TGCAGCATCCGGACAACAGCGACCGGGGAGCTGTTTTTT. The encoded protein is CSIRTTATGELFF.

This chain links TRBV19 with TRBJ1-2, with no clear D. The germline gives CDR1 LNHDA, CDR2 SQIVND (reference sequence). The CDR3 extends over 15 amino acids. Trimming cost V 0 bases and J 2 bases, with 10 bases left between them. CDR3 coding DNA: TGTGCCAGTAGTATAGATCAGCGGCAGAACTATGGCTACACCTTC. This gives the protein CASSIDQRQNYGYTF. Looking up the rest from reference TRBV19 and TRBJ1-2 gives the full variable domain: DGGITQSPKYLFRKEGQNVTLSCEQNLNHDAMYWYRQDPGQGLRLIYYSQIVNDFQKGDIAEGYSVSREKKESFPLTVTSAQKNPTAFYLCASSIDQRQNYGYTFGSGTRLTVV.

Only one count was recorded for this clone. The CDR3 region is CASTGQGLGETQYF. In nucleotides, the CDR3 is TGTGCCAGCACGGGACAGGGGTTAGGGGAGACCCAGTACTTC. The chain links TRBV6-5 to TRBJ2-5; 10 bases line up with TRBD1. The CDR3 is 14 residues long. Germline CDR1 reads MNHEY; CDR2 reads SVGAGI. Trimming at V came to 7 bases and at J to 5 bases, leaving 7 bases not matched to a gene.

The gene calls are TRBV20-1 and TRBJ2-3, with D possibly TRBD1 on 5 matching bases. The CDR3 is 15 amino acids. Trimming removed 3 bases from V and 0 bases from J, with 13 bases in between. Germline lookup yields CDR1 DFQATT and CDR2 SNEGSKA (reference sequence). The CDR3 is CSASRGLSSTDTQYF. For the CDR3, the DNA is TGCAGTGCTAGTAGGGGTCTTTCTAGCACAGATACGCAGTATTTT.

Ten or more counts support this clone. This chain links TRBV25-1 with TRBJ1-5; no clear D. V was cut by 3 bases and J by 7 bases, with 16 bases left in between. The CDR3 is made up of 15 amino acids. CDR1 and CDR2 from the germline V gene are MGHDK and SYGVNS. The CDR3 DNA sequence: TGTGCCAGCAGTGACCGACTCGAACTTGGGCAGCCCCAGCATTTT. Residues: CASSDRLELGQPQHF. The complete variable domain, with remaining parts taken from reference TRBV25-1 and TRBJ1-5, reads EADIYQTPRYLVIGTGKKITLECSQTMGHDKMYWYQQDPGMELHLIHYSYGVNSTEKGDLSSESTVSRIRTEHFPLTLESARPSHTSQYLCASSDRLELGQPQHFGDGTRLSIL.